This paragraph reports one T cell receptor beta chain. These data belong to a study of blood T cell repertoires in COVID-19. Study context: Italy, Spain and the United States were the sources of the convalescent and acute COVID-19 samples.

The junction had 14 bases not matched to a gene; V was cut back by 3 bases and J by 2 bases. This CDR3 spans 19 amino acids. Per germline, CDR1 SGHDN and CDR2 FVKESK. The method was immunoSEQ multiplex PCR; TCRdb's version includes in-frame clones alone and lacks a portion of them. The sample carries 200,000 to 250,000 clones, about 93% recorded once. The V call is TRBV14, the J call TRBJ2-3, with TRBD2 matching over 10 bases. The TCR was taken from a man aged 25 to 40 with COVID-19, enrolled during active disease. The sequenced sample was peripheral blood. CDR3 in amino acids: CASSHRPWTSGSDTDTQYF. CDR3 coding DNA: TGTGCCAGCAGCCATAGACCCTGGACTAGCGGTTCGGACACAGATACGCAGTATTTT.